The text below deals with one TCR beta chain. Its target is not known. Assay: immunoSEQ multiplex PCR; the TCRdb copy retains only in-frame clones and omits some. The data show some 25,000 clones, with about 76% seen just once and around 31% held by the top ten. This sample was taken from a study of OX40 agonist ivuxolimab in advanced cancers. Study at large: Ivuxolimab is an agonistic anti-OX40 (CD134) antibody, and patients were treated with it.

Overall study results and limits: More expanded clones were found, on average, in CD8+ than in CD4+ T cells. Low normalized T-cell clonal expansion also characterized some of the nonresponders.

J gave up 2 bases and V 8 bases, and 8 bases lay outside the gene matches. This CDR3 is 15 amino acids long. Looked up from germline, CDR1 is SEHNR and CDR2 is FQNEAQ (reference sequence). The TCR sequence derives from an adult with an advanced solid tumor such as melanoma, head and neck, liver or kidney cancer. J is TRBJ2-3 and V is TRBV7-9; 9 bases agree with TRBD2. The material was CD4+ or CD8+ T cells sorted from blood, obtained in a trial of the OX40 agonist ivuxolimab. The CDR3 nucleotides read TGTGCCAGCGTCGCTCTAGCGGGGAACACAGATACGCAGTATTTT. Translation: CASVALAGNTDTQYF.